The sequence of this T cell receptor beta chain was determined in a study of cytomegalovirus exposure and HLA in healthy donors. Whole-study findings and limits: TCR beta chain V- and J-gene trimming was linked, in a later analysis, to a missense variant in DCLRE1C.

The CDR3 totals 14 residues. Notes on this clone: What it binds is not known.

13 Jbeta primers and 60 Vbeta primers were used for the PCR. Here immunoSEQ multiplex PCR was the method, and the copy in TCRdb shows in-frame clones only, minus some. This sample has 150,000 to 200,000 clones, with around 80% found just once. This TCR derives from a male donor in good health and CMV-seropositive. The rearrangement uses TRBV21-1 and TRBJ1-2; the table's D call, TRBD1, has no DNA check behind it. TRBV21-1 is flagged as a pseudogene. What was sequenced was PBMCs. In DNA, the CDR3 is TGTGCCAGCAGCGCCGGGACAGGGGGTTATGGCTACACCTTC. It is translated as CASSAGTGGYGYTF.